A selection of T cell receptor beta chains follows, all from one sample in a study of human T cells and chemical hapten exposure. TCRdb re-derived calls from the RACE reads in MiXCR, one entry per CDR3 protein. The table includes a few hundred thousand distinct CDR3 sequences, about 6% detected once. Sequencing was performed on whole blood, taken in connection with sensitization to the hapten diphenylcyclopropenone (DPC). The receptors shown here come from a woman aged 18-29 years with alopecia areata. Some clones in this sample may be carry-over from other donors' samples. The CDR3 runs from the conserved cysteine through the conserved F or W. The D gene is left open where the match is weak. Expanded clones get a size class; other rows say once, few or many, or leave the size out.

clone size: few; CDR3 length: 15; V gene: TRBV12-3/TRBV12-4; J gene: TRBJ2-3; D gene: TRBD2; CDR3 DNA: TGTGCCAGCAGTTTCGAGGCGGGGGTGACAGATACGCAGTATTTT; CDR3 protein: CASSFEAGVTDTQYF
clone size: few; CDR3 length: 14; V gene: TRBV12-3/TRBV12-4; J gene: TRBJ2-7; D gene: TRBD1; CDR3 DNA: TGTGCCAGCCGGCATACAGGGGGTTCACACGAGCAGTACTTC; CDR3 protein: CASRHTGGSHEQYF
clone size: -; CDR3 length: 14; V gene: TRBV2; J gene: TRBJ2-4; D gene: -; CDR3 DNA: TGTGCCAGCAGTGACAGAACTCCCGGAAATTCTCAGTACTTC; CDR3 protein: CASSDRTPGNSQYF
clone size: few; CDR3 length: 12; V gene: TRBV7-9; J gene: TRBJ2-7; D gene: -; CDR3 DNA: TGTGCCAGCAGCTTTCAGGCCTTCGAGCAGTACTTC; CDR3 protein: CASSFQAFEQYF
clone size: -; CDR3 length: 15; V gene: TRBV7-2; J gene: TRBJ2-2; D gene: -; CDR3 DNA: TGTGCCAGCAGCTCCGCAGGAGTAAGGACCGGGGAGCTGTTTTTT; CDR3 protein: CASSSAGVRTGELFF
clone size: few; CDR3 length: 15; V gene: TRBV7-9; J gene: TRBJ2-3; D gene: TRBD2; CDR3 DNA: TGTGCCAGCAGCCTCCGGCGGGGGGTAACAGATACGCAGTATTTT; CDR3 protein: CASSLRRGVTDTQYF
clone size: many; CDR3 length: 14; V gene: TRBV6-5; J gene: TRBJ2-5; D gene: TRBD2; CDR3 DNA: TGTGCCATACAGGCTAGCGGACGACAAGAGACCCAGTACTTC; CDR3 protein: CAIQASGRQETQYF
clone size: many; CDR3 length: 13; V gene: TRBV6-5; J gene: TRBJ1-6; D gene: TRBD1; CDR3 DNA: TGTGCCAGCAACCGGGACAGGAATTCACCCCTCCACTTT; CDR3 protein: CASNRDRNSPLHF
clone size: -; CDR3 length: 13; V gene: TRBV27; J gene: TRBJ1-1; D gene: -; CDR3 DNA: TGTGCCAGCAGTTCGAGGTTGAGCACTGAAGCTTTCTTT; CDR3 protein: CASSSRLSTEAFF
clone size: many; CDR3 length: 15; V gene: TRBV4-1; J gene: TRBJ1-1; D gene: -; CDR3 DNA: TGCGCCAGCAGCCAAATCACGACCGTAAACACTGAAGCTTTCTTT; CDR3 protein: CASSQITTVNTEAFF
clone size: many; CDR3 length: 12; V gene: TRBV29-1; J gene: TRBJ1-1; D gene: -; CDR3 DNA: TGCAGCGTAGCAACAGGGTTCACTGAAGCTTTCTTT; CDR3 protein: CSVATGFTEAFF
clone size: -; CDR3 length: 15; V gene: TRBV7-2; J gene: TRBJ1-5; D gene: -; CDR3 DNA: TGTGCCAGCAGCTTTATGCAGGGTGGCAATCAGCCCCAGCATTTT; CDR3 protein: CASSFMQGGNQPQHF
clone size: -; CDR3 length: 14; V gene: TRBV10-3; J gene: TRBJ2-7; D gene: TRBD2; CDR3 DNA: TGTGCCACCCGACCGGGACTAGCGGGGGGCGAGCAGTACTTC; CDR3 protein: CATRPGLAGGEQYF
clone size: -; CDR3 length: 16; V gene: TRBV28; J gene: TRBJ1-5; D gene: -; CDR3 DNA: TGTGCCAGCAGGCCGGGGACCAGACTTAGCAATCAGCCCCAGCATTTT; CDR3 protein: CASRPGTRLSNQPQHF